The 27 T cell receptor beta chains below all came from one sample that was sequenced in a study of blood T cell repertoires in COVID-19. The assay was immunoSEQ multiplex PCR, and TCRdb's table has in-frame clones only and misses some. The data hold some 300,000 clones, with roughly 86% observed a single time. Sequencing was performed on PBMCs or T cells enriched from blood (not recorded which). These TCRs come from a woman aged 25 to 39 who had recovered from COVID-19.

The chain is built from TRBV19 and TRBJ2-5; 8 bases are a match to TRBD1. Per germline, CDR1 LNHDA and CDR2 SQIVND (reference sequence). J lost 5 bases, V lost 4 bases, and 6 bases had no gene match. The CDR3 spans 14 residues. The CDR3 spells CASSTTGVRETQYF. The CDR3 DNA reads TGTGCCAGTAGTACGACAGGGGTTCGGGAGACCCAGTACTTC.

CDR3 protein: CASSGRQGIGNSPLHF. The CDR3 nucleotides are TGTGCCAGCAGCGGGCGACAGGGAATTGGTAATTCACCCCTCCACTTT. V and J are TRBV9 and TRBJ1-6; 7 nucleotides line up with TRBD1. Germline V CDR1 and CDR2: SGDLS, YYNGEE. The V and J ends lost 3 bases and 6 bases, in that order; junction bases with no gene match: 9. This CDR3 contains 16 residues.

CDR3 sequence: CASGLEPNTEAFF. CDR3 nucleotide sequence: TGTGCTAGTGGTTTGGAGCCGAACACTGAAGCTTTCTTT. This rearrangement joins TRBV12-5 to TRBJ1-1, with D unclear. The V end lost 1 base, the J end lost 1 base, and 4 bases lay between the germline ends. Germline V gene lookup returns CDR1 LGHNT and CDR2 FRNRAP. The length of the CDR3 is 13 residues.

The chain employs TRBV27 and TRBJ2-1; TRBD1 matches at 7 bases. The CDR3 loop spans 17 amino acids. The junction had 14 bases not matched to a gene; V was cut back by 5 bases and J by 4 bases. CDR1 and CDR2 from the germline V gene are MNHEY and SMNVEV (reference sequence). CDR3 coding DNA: TGTGCCAGCAGTCCTAGGCAGGGGGTCTGGGCTTACAATGAGCAGTTCTTC. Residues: CASSPRQGVWAYNEQFF.

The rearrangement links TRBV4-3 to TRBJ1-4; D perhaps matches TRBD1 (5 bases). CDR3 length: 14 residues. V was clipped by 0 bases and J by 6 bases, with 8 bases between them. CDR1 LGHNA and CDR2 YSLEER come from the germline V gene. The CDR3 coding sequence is TGCGCCAGCAGCCAAGACCCCAGGGATGAAAAACTGTTTTTT. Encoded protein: CASSQDPRDEKLFF.

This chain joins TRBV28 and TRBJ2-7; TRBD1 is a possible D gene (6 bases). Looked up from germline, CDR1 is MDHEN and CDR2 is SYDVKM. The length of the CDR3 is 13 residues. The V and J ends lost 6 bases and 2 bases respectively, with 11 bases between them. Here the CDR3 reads CASSHRAPYEQYF. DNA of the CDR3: TGTGCCAGCAGCCACAGGGCCCCCTACGAGCAGTACTTC.

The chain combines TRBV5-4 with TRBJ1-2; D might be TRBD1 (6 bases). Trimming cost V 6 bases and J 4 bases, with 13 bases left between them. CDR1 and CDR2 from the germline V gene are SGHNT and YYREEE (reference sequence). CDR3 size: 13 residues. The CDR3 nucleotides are TGTGCCAGCAAGGGGAGAGGGGGCTATGGCTACACCTTC. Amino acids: CASKGRGGYGYTF.

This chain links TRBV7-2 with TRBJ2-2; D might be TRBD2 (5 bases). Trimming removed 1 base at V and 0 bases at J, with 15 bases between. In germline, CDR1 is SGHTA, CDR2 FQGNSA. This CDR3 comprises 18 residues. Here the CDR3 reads CASSLDPLPSPNTGELFF. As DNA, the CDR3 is TGTGCCAGCAGCTTAGACCCCCTGCCTAGCCCGAACACCGGGGAGCTGTTTTTT.

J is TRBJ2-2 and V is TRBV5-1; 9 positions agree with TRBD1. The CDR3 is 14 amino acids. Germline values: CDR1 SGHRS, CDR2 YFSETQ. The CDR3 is CEDRGDTNTGELFF. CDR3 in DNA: TGCGAAGACAGGGGGGACACGAACACCGGGGAGCTGTTTTTT.

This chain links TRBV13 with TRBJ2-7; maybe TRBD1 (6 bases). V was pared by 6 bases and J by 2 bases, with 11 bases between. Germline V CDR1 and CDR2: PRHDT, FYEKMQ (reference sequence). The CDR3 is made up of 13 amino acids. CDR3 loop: CASRKGHTYEQYF. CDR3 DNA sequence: TGTGCCAGCAGAAAGGGACATACCTACGAGCAGTACTTC.

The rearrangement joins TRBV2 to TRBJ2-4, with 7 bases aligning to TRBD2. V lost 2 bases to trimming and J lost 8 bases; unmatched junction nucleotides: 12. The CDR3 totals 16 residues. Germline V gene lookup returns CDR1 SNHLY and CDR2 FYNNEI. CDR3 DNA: TGTGCCAGCAGTGAACCTTCTAGCGGCCCTGTGGACATTCAGTACTTC. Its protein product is CASSEPSSGPVDIQYF.

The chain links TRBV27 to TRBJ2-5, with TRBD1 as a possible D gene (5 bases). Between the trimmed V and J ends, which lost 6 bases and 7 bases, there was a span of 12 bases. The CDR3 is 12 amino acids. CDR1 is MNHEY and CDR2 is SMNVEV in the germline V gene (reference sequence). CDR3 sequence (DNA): TGTGCCAGCAGCCGTGGGGCTGGGACCCAGTACTTC. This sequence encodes CASSRGAGTQYF.

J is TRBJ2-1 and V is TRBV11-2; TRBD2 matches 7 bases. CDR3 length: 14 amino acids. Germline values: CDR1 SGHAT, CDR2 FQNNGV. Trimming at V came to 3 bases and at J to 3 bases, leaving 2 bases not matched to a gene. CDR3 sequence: CASSLGGNYNEQFF. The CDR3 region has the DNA TGTGCCAGCAGCTTGGGGGGGAACTACAATGAGCAGTTCTTC.

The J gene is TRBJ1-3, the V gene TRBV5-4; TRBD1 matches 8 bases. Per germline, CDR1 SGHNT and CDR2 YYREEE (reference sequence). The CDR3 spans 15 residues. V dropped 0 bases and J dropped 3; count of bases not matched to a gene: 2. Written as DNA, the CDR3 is TGTGCCAGCAGCTTGGCCGGGACAGGTGGAAACACCATATATTTT. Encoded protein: CASSLAGTGGNTIYF.

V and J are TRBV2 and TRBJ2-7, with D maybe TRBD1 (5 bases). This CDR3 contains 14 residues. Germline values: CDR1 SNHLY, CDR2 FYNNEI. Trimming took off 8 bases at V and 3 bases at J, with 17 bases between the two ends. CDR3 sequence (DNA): TGTGCCAGCTATCCCCCGGGCAGGGTCTACGAGCAGTACTTC. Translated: CASYPPGRVYEQYF.

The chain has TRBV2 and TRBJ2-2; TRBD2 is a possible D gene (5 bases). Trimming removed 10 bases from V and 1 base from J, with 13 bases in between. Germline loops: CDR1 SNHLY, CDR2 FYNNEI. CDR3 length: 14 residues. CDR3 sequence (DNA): TGTGCCACCGGAGCGGCCTTGAACACCGGGGAGCTGTTTTTT. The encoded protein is CATGAALNTGELFF.

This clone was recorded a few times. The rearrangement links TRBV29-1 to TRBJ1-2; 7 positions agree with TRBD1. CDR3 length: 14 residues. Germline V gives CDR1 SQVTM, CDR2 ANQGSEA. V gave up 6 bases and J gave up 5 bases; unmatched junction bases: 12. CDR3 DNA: TGCAGCGTAGAACAGAGCGGACAGGAGTATGGCTACACCTTC. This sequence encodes CSVEQSGQEYGYTF.

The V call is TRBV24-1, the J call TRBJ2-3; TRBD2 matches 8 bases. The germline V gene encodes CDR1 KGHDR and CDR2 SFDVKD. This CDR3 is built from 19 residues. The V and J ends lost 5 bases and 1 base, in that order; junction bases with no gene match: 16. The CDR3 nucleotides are TGTGCCACCAGTGCCCCGGGACTAGGGCAAGGGGTGGGCACAGATACGCAGTATTTT. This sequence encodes CATSAPGLGQGVGTDTQYF.

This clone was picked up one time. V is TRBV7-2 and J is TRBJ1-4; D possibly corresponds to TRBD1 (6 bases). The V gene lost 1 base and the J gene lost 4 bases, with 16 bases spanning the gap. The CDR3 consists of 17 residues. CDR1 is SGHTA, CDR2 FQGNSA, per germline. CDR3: CASSLGWGGHLNEKLFF. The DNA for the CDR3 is TGTGCCAGCAGCTTAGGGTGGGGGGGACACCTTAATGAAAAACTGTTTTTT.

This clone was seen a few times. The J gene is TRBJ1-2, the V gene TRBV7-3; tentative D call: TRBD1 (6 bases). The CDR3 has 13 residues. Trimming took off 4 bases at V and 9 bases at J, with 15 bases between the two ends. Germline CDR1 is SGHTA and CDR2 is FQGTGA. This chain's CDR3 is CASSSLRGTSYTF. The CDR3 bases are TGTGCCAGCAGCTCCCTTAGGGGGACGAGCTACACCTTC.

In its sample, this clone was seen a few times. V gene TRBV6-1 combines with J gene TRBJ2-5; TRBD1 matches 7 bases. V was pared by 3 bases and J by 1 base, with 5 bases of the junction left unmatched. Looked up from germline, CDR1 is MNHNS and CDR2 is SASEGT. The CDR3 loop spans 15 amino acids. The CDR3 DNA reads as TGTGCCAGCAGTGATGTGGGGACAGCCCAAGAGACCCAGTACTTC. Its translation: CASSDVGTAQETQYF.

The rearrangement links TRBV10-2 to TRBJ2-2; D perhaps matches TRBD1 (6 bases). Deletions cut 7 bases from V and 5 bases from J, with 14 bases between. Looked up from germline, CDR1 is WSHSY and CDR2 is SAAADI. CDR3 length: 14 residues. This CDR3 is CASKDRPGTGELFF. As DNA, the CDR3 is TGCGCCAGCAAGGACAGACCCGGGACCGGGGAGCTGTTTTTT.

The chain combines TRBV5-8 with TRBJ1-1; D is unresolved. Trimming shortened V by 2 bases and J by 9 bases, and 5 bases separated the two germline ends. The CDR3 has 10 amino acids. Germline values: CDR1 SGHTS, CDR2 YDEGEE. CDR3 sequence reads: CASSFLKAFF. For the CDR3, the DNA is TGTGCCAGCAGCTTTCTAAAAGCTTTCTTT. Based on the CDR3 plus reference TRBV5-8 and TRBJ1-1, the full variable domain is EAGVTQSPTHLIKTRGQQATLRCSPISGHTSVYWYQQALGLGLQFLLWYDEGEERNRGNFPPRFSGRQFPNYSSELNVNALELEDSALYLCASSFLKAFFGQGTRLTVV.

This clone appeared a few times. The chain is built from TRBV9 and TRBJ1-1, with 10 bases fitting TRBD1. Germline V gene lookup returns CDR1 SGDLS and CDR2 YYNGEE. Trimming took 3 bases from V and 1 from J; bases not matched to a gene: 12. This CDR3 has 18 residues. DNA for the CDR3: TGTGCCAGCAGCGGTCGGACAGGGGGACGGTCGGGGAACACTGAAGCTTTCTTT. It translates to CASSGRTGGRSGNTEAFF.

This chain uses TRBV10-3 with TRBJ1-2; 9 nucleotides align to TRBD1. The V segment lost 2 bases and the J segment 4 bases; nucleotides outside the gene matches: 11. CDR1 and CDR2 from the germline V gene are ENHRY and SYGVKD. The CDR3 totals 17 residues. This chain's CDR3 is CAISEADRDRVSYGYTF. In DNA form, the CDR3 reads TGTGCCATCAGTGAGGCGGACCGGGACAGGGTATCCTATGGCTACACCTTC.

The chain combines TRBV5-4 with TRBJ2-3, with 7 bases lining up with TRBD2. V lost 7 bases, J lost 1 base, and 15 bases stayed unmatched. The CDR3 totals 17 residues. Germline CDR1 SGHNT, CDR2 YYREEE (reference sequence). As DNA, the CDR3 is TGTGCCAGCGAACTGATGGCAATGGGGGGGGGCACAGATACGCAGTATTTT. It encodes CASELMAMGGGTDTQYF.

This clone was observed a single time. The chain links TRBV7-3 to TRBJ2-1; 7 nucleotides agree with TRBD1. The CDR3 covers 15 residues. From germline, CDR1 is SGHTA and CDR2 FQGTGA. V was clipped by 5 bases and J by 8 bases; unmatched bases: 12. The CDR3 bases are TGTGCCAGCAGCCCAGAACAGGGGTCGAGGGATGAGCAGTTCTTC. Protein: CASSPEQGSRDEQFF.